This T cell receptor beta chain was captured by sequencing in a study of T-cell reconstitution after alpha-beta-depleted transplantation in children. The study, taken as a whole, reports: Counts and diversity of T cells one year after transplant came mostly from newly produced T cells. There were some patients whose high TCRbeta diversity at day 60 came from surviving recipient T cells and thymic progenitors. Approximately two months post-transplant, alpha-beta T cells reportedly originated from several hundred expanded graft clones.

A TCRbeta library incorporating unique molecular identifiers was prepared. Using its own MiXCR run on the PCR reads, TCRdb lists one record per CDR3 protein. The data show over 450,000 distinct CDR3 sequences, with 10% to 13% seen just once and around 2% held by the top ten. The CDR3 extends over 15 amino acids. Germline loops: CDR1 SGHRS, CDR2 YFSETQ. Trimming cost V 1 base and J 7 bases, with 14 bases left between them. This clonotype was counted many times. Its cognate antigen is unknown. V gene TRBV5-1 combines with J gene TRBJ2-2; D may be TRBD2 (6 bases). This receptor was identified in a child aged 2 to 10 with inherited bone marrow failure, due to receive a stem cell transplant. This specimen was PBMCs, taken before TCRalphabeta/CD19-depleted stem cell transplant. The CDR3 protein is CASSLFSRESGELFF. The CDR3, as DNA: TGCGCCAGCAGCTTGTTTTCACGGGAGAGCGGGGAGCTGTTTTTT.